This T cell receptor (beta chain) was sequenced in a study of blood T cell repertoires in COVID-19. Study details: COVID-19 samples collected from the United States, Italy and Spain covered acute and convalescent phases. From T cells, B-cell-depleted T cells, or PBMCs came the material, which was cDNA or gDNA.

Per the authors' pipeline: Cell counts per sample came from amplifying reference gene primers. Assay used: immunoSEQ multiplex PCR; TCRdb lists only in-frame clones, some missing. Clone size and V and J calls were adopted from that table, with D and trimming inferred from the DNA. The sample records 200,000 to 250,000 clones, about 86% being singletons. Trimming pared 4 bases from V and 0 bases from J, leaving 11 bases between. The CDR3 is 15 residues long. Germline CDR1 LGHDT, CDR2 YNNKEL (reference sequence). The TCR was taken from a woman in her 30s who had recovered from COVID-19. This chain uses TRBV3-1 (or the pseudogene TRBV3-2) with TRBJ2-3; D possibly corresponds to TRBD2 (6 bases). The sample consisted of peripheral blood. The CDR3 DNA reads TGTGCCAGCAGCCCCAGCGGGTCTAGCACAGATACGCAGTATTTT. It is translated as CASSPSGSSTDTQYF.